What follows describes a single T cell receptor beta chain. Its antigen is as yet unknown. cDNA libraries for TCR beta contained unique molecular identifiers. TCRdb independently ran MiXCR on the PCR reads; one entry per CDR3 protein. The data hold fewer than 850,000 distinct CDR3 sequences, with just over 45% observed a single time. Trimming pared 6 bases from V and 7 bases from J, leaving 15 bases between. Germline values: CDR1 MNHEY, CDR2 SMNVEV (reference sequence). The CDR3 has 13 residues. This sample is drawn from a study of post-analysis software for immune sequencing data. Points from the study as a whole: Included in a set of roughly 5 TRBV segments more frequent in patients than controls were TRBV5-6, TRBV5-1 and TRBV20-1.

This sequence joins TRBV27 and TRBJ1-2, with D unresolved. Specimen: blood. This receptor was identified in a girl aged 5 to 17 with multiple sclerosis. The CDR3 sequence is CASSGMPLVGYTF. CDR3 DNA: TGTGCCAGCAGCGGTATGCCCCTGGTTGGCTACACCTTC.